This TCR beta chain was sequenced for a study of blood T cells in healthy people across ages. A J-beta primer mix and a sample-barcoded 5' primer were used in a second PCR of roughly 7 to 12 cycles. One entry per CDR3 protein results from TCRdb running MiXCR on the 5' RACE reads. Of roughly 1 million distinct CDR3 sequences in the sample, about 23% were seen once. Study results and limitations: Investigators treated diversity estimates from one million T cells as underestimates. Aged donors had fewer naive CD4+ cells and lower diversity than long-lived donors. PBMC samples, being unsorted, prevented any conclusive comparison of naive and antigen-experienced cells.

The ends lost 5 bases at V and 2 bases at J; junction bases unmatched: 1. The germline V gene has CDR1 DFQATT and CDR2 SNEGSKA (reference sequence). The CDR3 consists of 14 residues. In regard to this clonotype: The target antigen is unknown.

These same data were also listed under a study on T cells of mothers and their children. That work contributes: Samples were obtained from three healthy Caucasian mothers and their six children.

V gene TRBV20-1 combines with J gene TRBJ2-3; 13 nucleotides agree with TRBD2. Sequenced sample: blood. The sequence derives from a girl aged 2-9 years in good health. The CDR3 DNA is TGCAGTGCTGGGACTAGCGGGAACACAGATACGCAGTATTTT. It translates to CSAGTSGNTDTQYF.